The 4 T cell receptor beta chains below come from one sample, sequenced in a study of identical twins. TCRdb redid the calling of the 5' RACE reads with MiXCR, one entry per CDR3 protein. The sample lists over 550,000 distinct CDR3 sequences, about 7.1% occurring once. These same records also appear under a second study, on yellow fever vaccine responses in identical twins.

The source material was PBMCs. These receptors all stem from a woman in her late teens or twenties in good health.

Ten or more counts support this clonotype. An end of the junction differs from the germline gene, which may be a read error. The chain recombines TRBV12-3 or TRBV12-4 with TRBJ2-2; TRBD2 is a possible D gene (7 bases). The CDR3 sequence is 16 residues long. The CDR3 DNA reads TGTGCCAGCAGTCCCGTGGGGGGGGCGAAAACCGGGGAGCTGTTTTTT. Encoded protein: CASSPVGGAKTGELFF.

This clonotype was observed at least ten times. The chain combines TRBV3-1 with TRBJ2-3; 9 nucleotides agree with TRBD2. The CDR3 length is 16 residues. CDR1 and CDR2 from the germline V gene are LGHDT and YNNKEL (reference sequence). Germline trimming cut 1 base from V and 0 bases from J; bases unmatched to any gene: 2. The CDR3 sequence is CASSQGTSVSTDTQYF. In DNA form, the CDR3 reads TGTGCCAGCAGCCAAGGGACTAGCGTTAGCACAGATACGCAGTATTTT.

The chain joins TRBV29-1 to TRBJ2-5; D assignment may be TRBD1 or TRBD2 (5 bases each). The length of the CDR3 is 16 residues. Germline V gives CDR1 SQVTM, CDR2 ANQGSEA. The germline V and J ends were trimmed by 0 bases and 2 bases, with 16 bases remaining between them. The CDR3 loop reads CSVEDWVRGEQETQYF. The CDR3 DNA sequence: TGCAGCGTTGAAGATTGGGTGAGGGGCGAGCAAGAGACCCAGTACTTC.

This rearrangement joins TRBV12-3 or TRBV12-4 to TRBJ1-1; the D gene is possibly TRBD1 (6 bases). The CDR3 covers 15 residues. V shed 7 bases and J shed 3 bases, with 18 bases lying between them. In DNA form, the CDR3 reads TGTGCCAGCACCATGGGGGGGGGCTGGGACACTGAAGCTTTCTTT. Translating it yields CASTMGGGWDTEAFF.